These 27 T cell receptor beta chains came from one sample sequenced in a study of blood T cell repertoires in COVID-19. Method: immunoSEQ multiplex PCR; TCRdb's copy keeps in-frame clones and lacks some. The sample comprises roughly 51,000 clones, about 86% of which are singletons, and roughly 2.9% rests with the top ten. Input material: peripheral blood. Source of these receptors: a woman older than 75 with acute or convalescent COVID-19.

This chain connects TRBV7-8 to TRBJ1-1; D is undetermined. CDR3 length equals 16 residues. V dropped 3 bases and J dropped 1 base, with 15 bases sitting between them. CDR1 SGHVS and CDR2 FQNEAQ come from the germline V gene. The CDR3 DNA reads TGTGCCAGCAGCTTGCCCCTGAATTGGGCGAACACTGAAGCTTTCTTT. Amino acid sequence: CASSLPLNWANTEAFF.

The chain links TRBV19 to TRBJ1-1, with D perhaps TRBD1 (6 bases). Germline V gives CDR1 LNHDA, CDR2 SQIVND (reference sequence). V lost 5 bases to trimming and J lost 8 bases, with 18 bases between them. This CDR3 comprises 14 residues. The CDR3 is CASSLGAGAPEAFF. The DNA for the CDR3 is TGTGCCAGTAGTTTGGGGGCAGGGGCCCCGGAAGCTTTCTTT.

The rearrangement uses TRBV7-2 and TRBJ2-3, with TRBD2 matching 12 bases. CDR1 is SGHTA and CDR2 is FQGNSA in the germline V gene. This CDR3 is 16 amino acids long. J was trimmed by 6 bases and V by 5 bases; bases with no gene match: 9. In DNA form, the CDR3 reads TGTGCCAGCAGCCTCGGACTAGCGGGGCCCGCGGATACGCAGTATTTT. As protein: CASSLGLAGPADTQYF.

This clone was found once. V gene TRBV6-5 combines with J gene TRBJ1-2, with a tentative D call TRBD1 (5 bases). V lost 4 bases to trimming and J lost 4 bases, with 7 bases between them. The germline CDR1 and CDR2 sequences are MNHEY and SVGAGI. The CDR3 sequence is 12 residues long. Here the CDR3 DNA reads TGTGCCAGCAGTTTAGACAGCTATGGCTACACCTTC. Encoded protein: CASSLDSYGYTF.

The J gene is TRBJ2-3, the V gene TRBV5-5, with D possibly matching TRBD1 (5 bases). The V end was cut by 0 bases, the J end by 2 bases, with 7 bases between. Germline CDR1 and CDR2: SGHKS and YYEKEE (reference sequence). CDR3 length equals 14 residues. The CDR3 DNA reads as TGTGCCAGCAGCTTGGGACAGTCCACAGATACGCAGTATTTT. It translates to CASSLGQSTDTQYF.

The count of this clone is one. This chain connects TRBV27 to TRBJ1-2; 7 nucleotides agree with TRBD1. CDR3 size: 17 residues. The V segment lost 4 bases and the J segment 4 bases; nucleotides outside the gene matches: 15. Germline V gene data show CDR1 as MNHEY and CDR2 as SMNVEV (reference sequence). The CDR3 loop reads CASSYVNLGQQLYGYTF. CDR3 nucleotide sequence: TGTGCCAGCAGTTATGTAAACCTGGGACAGCAACTCTATGGCTACACCTTC.

This chain uses TRBV15 with TRBJ1-1, with no clear D. The germline V and J ends were trimmed by 0 bases and 9 bases, with 8 bases remaining between them. The CDR3 runs 12 residues. Germline V gene lookup returns CDR1 LNHNV and CDR2 YYDKDF (reference sequence). The DNA for the CDR3 is TGTGCCACCAGCAGAGATCCCCCTCAAGCTTTCTTT. It specifies CATSRDPPQAFF.

In this sample, this clone turned up once. The chain couples TRBV7-9 to TRBJ1-2, with 9 bases lining up with TRBD1. The V gene end was trimmed by 5 bases and the J gene end by 6 bases; junction bases not matched to a gene: 4. This CDR3 is 13 amino acids long. Looked up from germline, CDR1 is SEHNR and CDR2 is FQNEAQ (reference sequence). Here the CDR3 DNA reads TGTGCCAGCAGCCAGGGACAGGGAAATGGCTACACCTTC. Amino acids: CASSQGQGNGYTF.

This rearrangement joins TRBV7-6 to TRBJ2-3, with D hard to call. With 4 bases removed from V and 5 bases from J, the gap between germline ends came to 7 bases. CDR1 and CDR2 from the germline V gene are SGHVS and FNYEAQ. The CDR3 covers 12 residues. The CDR3 loop reads CASSSSLDTQYF. For the CDR3, the DNA is TGTGCCAGCAGCTCCAGTTTAGATACGCAGTATTTT.

The chain has TRBV4-2 and TRBJ1-4, with TRBD1 as a possible D gene (5 bases). Deletions cut 0 bases from V and 6 bases from J, with 8 bases between. This CDR3 has 14 residues. CDR1 LGHNA and CDR2 YNFKEQ come from the germline V gene. The CDR3 spells CASSQETADEKLFF. The DNA for the CDR3 is TGTGCCAGCAGCCAAGAGACAGCAGATGAAAAACTGTTTTTT.

The chain couples TRBV12-3 or TRBV12-4 to TRBJ1-4; D is undetermined. This CDR3 region has 13 residues. Trimming took 5 bases from V and 10 from J, leaving 14 bases between them. In nucleotides, the CDR3 is TGTGCCAGCAGTGAGGGAGACCATGGAAAACTGTTTTTT. Its translation is CASSEGDHGKLFF.

V usage is TRBV30 and J usage is TRBJ1-4, with a weak D call TRBD1 (6 bases). V dropped 6 bases and J dropped 3 bases, with 11 bases sitting between them. The CDR3 is 13 residues long. Per germline, CDR1 GTSNPN and CDR2 SVGIG (reference sequence). CDR3: CACQGQSNEKLFF. The CDR3 DNA is TGTGCCTGCCAGGGACAATCTAATGAAAAACTGTTTTTT.

V is TRBV5-1 and J is TRBJ1-1, with 7 nucleotides matching TRBD1. The J segment lost 1 base and the V segment lost 0 bases, leaving 9 bases of the junction unmatched. In germline, CDR1 is SGHRS, CDR2 YFSETQ. The CDR3 is 17 amino acids. The CDR3 DNA is TGCGCCAGCAGCTTGGTTACAGGGGACCCGGGGAACACTGAAGCTTTCTTT. Translating gives CASSLVTGDPGNTEAFF.

The chain couples TRBV5-6 to TRBJ2-2; D possibly corresponds to TRBD2 (5 bases). The V and J ends lost 3 bases and 2 bases respectively, with 8 bases between them. Germline V lookup: CDR1 SGHDT, CDR2 YYEEEE. The CDR3 totals 14 residues. CDR3 region: CASSSGLNTGELFF. The CDR3 coding sequence is TGTGCCAGCAGCTCTGGACTTAACACCGGGGAGCTGTTTTTT.

This chain links TRBV7-2 with TRBJ2-5, with a weak D call TRBD1 (5 bases). V was cut by 5 bases and J by 5 bases, with 15 bases left in between. The CDR3 is made up of 14 amino acids. CDR1 SGHTA and CDR2 FQGNSA come from the germline V gene. The CDR3 reads CASSRAQVLETQYF. DNA of the CDR3: TGTGCCAGCAGCCGGGCACAGGTGTTGGAGACCCAGTACTTC.

The J gene is TRBJ2-7, the V gene TRBV5-6; 9 bases fit TRBD2. The CDR3 loop spans 14 amino acids. J lost 0 bases, V lost 5 bases, and 3 bases had no gene match. CDR1 is SGHDT, CDR2 YYEEEE, per germline. The CDR3 region is CASRREGLSYEQYF. CDR3 nucleotides: TGTGCCAGCAGGCGGGAGGGCCTCTCCTACGAGCAGTACTTC.

The chain combines TRBV29-1 with TRBJ2-3; 13 nucleotides match TRBD2. The CDR3 length is 15 residues. Germline lookup yields CDR1 SQVTM and CDR2 ANQGSEA. V lost 7 bases to trimming and J lost 4 bases; unmatched junction nucleotides: 8. The CDR3 is CSGVGLAGVSDTQYF. In DNA, the CDR3 is TGCAGCGGCGTTGGACTAGCGGGGGTTTCAGATACGCAGTATTTT.

This clone has more than one count but fewer than ten. V and J are TRBV5-5 and TRBJ1-4; no clear D. Germline CDR1 reads SGHKS; CDR2 reads YYEKEE (reference sequence). With 3 bases removed from V and 7 bases from J, the gap between germline ends came to 16 bases. The CDR3 covers 15 residues. The CDR3 spells CASSSSVSGGEKLFF. DNA for the CDR3: TGTGCCAGCAGCTCAAGCGTCTCGGGTGGTGAAAAACTGTTTTTT.

The chain recombines TRBV10-1 with TRBJ2-3, with D tentatively TRBD1 (6 bases). Germline V gene lookup returns CDR1 WNHNN and CDR2 SYGVQD (reference sequence). The CDR3 consists of 15 residues. Trimming took 2 bases from V and 2 from J, leaving 11 bases between them. The CDR3 protein is CASSEPGQITDTQYF. DNA of the CDR3: TGCGCCAGCAGTGAGCCCGGACAGATCACAGATACGCAGTATTTT.

The genes are TRBV5-8 and TRBJ1-2, with a weak D call TRBD1 (5 bases). The V and J ends lost 0 bases and 3 bases respectively, with 9 bases between them. This CDR3 comprises 14 residues. Per germline, CDR1 SGHTS and CDR2 YDEGEE. The CDR3 DNA reads TGTGCCAGCAGCTTGGAGGCAGGGCACTATGGCTACACCTTC. Translating gives CASSLEAGHYGYTF.

The chain links TRBV7-3 to TRBJ2-7; D call uncertain. The CDR3 contains 14 residues. Per germline, CDR1 SGHTA and CDR2 FQGTGA. V lost 5 bases and J lost 6, with 17 bases in between. DNA for the CDR3: TGTGCCAGCAGCCCAGACCCGCGATCGGGCGAGCAGTACTTC. Its translation: CASSPDPRSGEQYF.

V usage is TRBV4-1 and J usage is TRBJ1-3, with D possibly matching TRBD1 (5 bases). V shed 3 bases and J shed 0 bases, with 12 bases lying between them. Per the germline V gene, CDR1 is MGHRA and CDR2 is YSYEKL. This CDR3 has 16 amino acids. The CDR3 DNA sequence: TGCGCCAGCAGCCACCCTGGCGGGGGCTCTGGAAACACCATATATTTT. This translates into CASSHPGGGSGNTIYF.

The chain recombines TRBV19 with TRBJ1-6; D gene uncertain. The V end was cut by 3 bases, the J end by 0 bases, with 6 bases between. The germline V gene has CDR1 LNHDA and CDR2 SQIVND (reference sequence). The CDR3 consists of 15 residues. The CDR3 sequence is CASSIGISYNSPLHF. The DNA for the CDR3 is TGTGCCAGTAGTATCGGTATCTCCTATAATTCACCCCTCCACTTT.

This clone is a singleton in its sample. The chain has TRBV12-5 and TRBJ1-5; 7 nucleotides match TRBD1. Trimming removed 4 bases from V and 7 bases from J; junction bases left unmatched: 10. Per the germline V gene, CDR1 is LGHNT and CDR2 is FRNRAP. The CDR3 has 15 residues. The CDR3 nucleotides are TGTGCTAGTGGTTCCCATTCGCAGGGGGGACAGCCCCAGCATTTT. Its translation is CASGSHSQGGQPQHF.

This chain connects TRBV7-8 to TRBJ2-7, with TRBD1 identical over 8 bases. The CDR3 contains 16 residues. V shed 4 bases, J shed 1 base, and the junction held 9 bases outside the gene matches. Germline loops: CDR1 SGHVS, CDR2 FQNEAQ. CDR3 region: CASSSNFRGPSYEQYF. CDR3 nucleotides: TGTGCCAGCAGCTCGAACTTCAGGGGGCCGTCCTACGAGCAGTACTTC.

The chain joins TRBV3-1 (or the pseudogene TRBV3-2) to TRBJ1-4, with 10 bases matching TRBD1. CDR1 and CDR2 (germline): LGHDT, YNNKEL (reference sequence). With 1 base clipped from V and 6 bases from J, the junction kept 5 bases outside the gene matches. The length of the CDR3 is 16 residues. CDR3 protein: CASSQGPGQGYEKLFF. CDR3 in DNA: TGTGCCAGCAGCCAAGGACCGGGACAGGGGTATGAAAAACTGTTTTTT.

The rearrangement joins TRBV6-1 to TRBJ1-5; D may be TRBD1 (5 bases). CDR1 and CDR2 (germline): MNHNS, SASEGT. The CDR3 is made up of 19 amino acids. V was cut by 2 bases and J by 0 bases, with 20 bases left in between. The CDR3 DNA follows: TGTGCCAGCAGTGAATCACCCTTCTTAACAGGCTATAGCAATCAGCCCCAGCATTTT. This translates into CASSESPFLTGYSNQPQHF.